These 3 T cell receptor beta chains share one sample of origin, sequenced in a study of regulatory T cells in long-lasting Graves disease. As to time point: newly diagnosed GD, antithyroid drugs for less than 3 months. From RNA extracted from PBMCs, the TCR library was made. Arm-PCR with iRepertoire HTBI primers amplified the CDR3 regions for these TCR beta libraries. TCRdb analysed the multiplex PCR reads with MiXCR anew, one entry per CDR3 protein. The sample has roughly 420,000 distinct CDR3 sequences; about a sixth are singletons. A further study also used this sample, focusing on T cells in Graves' hyperthyroidism and ophthalmopathy.

The sample in question was peripheral blood mononuclear cells (PBMCs), obtained at new diagnosis, from a patient treated with antithyroid drugs. These receptors all come from a woman younger than 30 with Graves disease.

J is TRBJ2-1 and V is TRBV3-1; the D gene could be TRBD1 or TRBD2 (5 bases each). The CDR3 covers 15 residues. V shed 2 bases and J shed 7 bases, with 15 bases lying between them. The germline V gene encodes CDR1 LGHDT and CDR2 YNNKEL (reference sequence). The CDR3 reads CASSQRGGLGNEQFF. The CDR3 DNA reads as TGTGCCAGCAGCCAACGTGGGGGTCTGGGAAATGAGCAGTTCTTC.

V usage is TRBV20-1 and J usage is TRBJ1-4; no clear D. CDR1 is DFQATT, CDR2 SNEGSKA, per germline (reference sequence). The ends were cut back, 3 bases at V and 14 bases at J, with 16 bases in the middle. There are 12 residues in the CDR3. CDR3 in amino acids: CSARSLLLGLFF. In DNA form, the CDR3 reads TGCAGTGCTAGGAGCCTCCTACTTGGGCTGTTTTTT.

This sequence joins TRBV6-1 and TRBJ1-5; no definite D call. CDR1 is MNHNS, CDR2 SASEGT, per germline. This CDR3 has 15 residues. V lost 1 base and J 1 base, leaving 8 bases between the germline ends. The CDR3 DNA is TGTGCCAGCAGTGAAGTCCAGACGAGCAATCAGCCCCAGCATTTT. This sequence encodes CASSEVQTSNQPQHF.